The 19 T cell receptor beta chains below come from one sample, sequenced in a study of T cells after yellow fever vaccination. A single record per CDR3 protein comes from TCRdb applying MiXCR to the 5' RACE reads. The sample carries approximately 510,000 distinct CDR3 sequences, 21% recorded once. The sample here was PBMCs, taken about 21 days after the first yellow fever vaccination. These receptors were collected from a man aged 18 to 30 who received the YFV17D yellow fever vaccine.

This clonotype was counted between two and nine times. The chain combines TRBV7-6 with TRBJ2-7; D gene ambiguous. Trimming took 0 bases from V and 0 from J, leaving 9 bases between them. This CDR3 is built from 15 residues. Germline-derived CDR1 and CDR2 are SGHVS and FNYEAQ. CDR3 protein: CASSLAGIGSYEQYF. The CDR3 coding sequence is TGTGCCAGCAGCTTAGCGGGGATAGGCTCCTACGAGCAGTACTTC.

The V gene is TRBV6-1, the J gene TRBJ2-1; no clear D. The V end lost 6 bases, the J end lost 7 bases, and 10 bases lay between the germline ends. CDR3 length equals 12 residues. The germline gives CDR1 MNHNS, CDR2 SASEGT. The CDR3 protein is CASSRLVNEQFF. The CDR3 DNA follows: TGTGCCAGCAGCCGACTGGTAAATGAGCAGTTCTTC.

This clonotype was detected a few times. The chain combines TRBV5-1 with TRBJ2-3; weak D call: TRBD1 (6 bases). The V end was cut by 0 bases, the J end by 6 bases, with 11 bases between. The CDR3 runs to 14 residues. Per germline, CDR1 SGHRS and CDR2 YFSETQ. CDR3: CASSLAGADDTQYF. CDR3 DNA sequence: TGCGCCAGCAGCTTGGCAGGGGCGGACGATACGCAGTATTTT.

The chain employs TRBV6-1 and TRBJ2-7; 10 nucleotides match TRBD1. J gave up 1 base and V 4 bases, and 4 bases lay outside the gene matches. The V gene's germline CDR1 is MNHNS and CDR2 SASEGT. The CDR3 totals 15 residues. The CDR3 loop is CASSGWDRGSYEQYF. The CDR3 DNA follows: TGTGCCAGCAGTGGGTGGGACAGGGGTTCCTACGAGCAGTACTTC.

V gene TRBV4-1 combines with J gene TRBJ2-3, with D hard to call. Germline V gene data show CDR1 as MGHRA and CDR2 as YSYEKL. CDR3 length: 17 amino acids. Trimming took 3 bases from V and 0 from J, leaving 16 bases between them. The CDR3 sequence: CASSHPPWAASTDTQYF. The CDR3 DNA follows: TGCGCCAGCAGCCACCCGCCCTGGGCAGCGAGCACAGATACGCAGTATTTT.

In DNA form, the CDR3 reads TGTGCCAGCTCACCCACGGACACAGAGACCCAGTACTTC. Residues: CASSPTDTETQYF. This sequence joins TRBV18 and TRBJ2-5, with a possible D match to TRBD1 (5 bases). The CDR3 length is 13 residues. CDR1 KGHSH and CDR2 LQKENI come from the germline V gene. Trimming removed 3 bases from V and 4 bases from J, with 9 bases in between.

This clonotype was seen at least ten times. V and J are TRBV5-1 and TRBJ1-2; tentatively, D is TRBD1 (5 bases). CDR3 length equals 12 residues. Germline V gene data show CDR1 as SGHRS and CDR2 as YFSETQ. V lost 4 bases and J lost 7, with 11 bases in between. CDR3 sequence reads: CASSGDAPGYTF. The CDR3 coding sequence is TGCGCCAGCAGCGGGGACGCCCCTGGCTACACCTTC.

This clonotype came up a few times. The V call is TRBV12-3 or TRBV12-4, the J call TRBJ2-7; D might be TRBD2 (6 bases). Trimming left V 3 bases short and J 1 base short, with 16 bases between. The CDR3 has 16 amino acids. CDR3: CASSFSPGRESYEQYF. CDR3 DNA: TGTGCCAGCAGTTTCTCCCCGGGACGGGAGTCCTACGAGCAGTACTTC.

In its sample, this clonotype was seen a few times. The J gene is TRBJ2-2, the V gene TRBV7-9; TRBD1 agrees at 9 bases. The germline gives CDR1 SEHNR, CDR2 FQNEAQ (reference sequence). CDR3 length: 15 amino acids. J gave up 5 bases and V 5 bases, and 6 bases lay outside the gene matches. The CDR3 region is CASSPDRGETGELFF. The CDR3 region has the DNA TGTGCCAGCAGCCCGGACAGGGGAGAGACCGGGGAGCTGTTTTTT.

This clonotype turned up a few times. This sequence joins TRBV7-2 and TRBJ1-2; a weak D match, TRBD1 (5 bases). V was clipped by 1 base and J by 7 bases, with 22 bases between them. CDR1 and CDR2 (germline): SGHTA, FQGNSA. This CDR3 region has 17 residues. The CDR3 nucleotides are TGTGCCAGCAGCTTAGGACAGATCTGGGATTCGCCCCGTGGCTACACCTTC. Translated, it gives CASSLGQIWDSPRGYTF.

This clonotype appeared a few times. The chain combines TRBV7-8 with TRBJ1-4, with TRBD1 as a possible D gene (6 bases). The germline CDR1 and CDR2 sequences are SGHVS and FQNEAQ. The CDR3 length is 14 residues. The V and J ends lost 2 bases and 8 bases respectively, with 12 bases between them. For the CDR3, the DNA is TGTGCCAGCAGCTTAAACAGGGTCAGCGAAAAACTGTTTTTT. This gives the protein CASSLNRVSEKLFF.

This clonotype was observed a few times. V and J are TRBV7-2 and TRBJ2-5; a weak D match, TRBD1 (6 bases). V lost 6 bases and J lost 3, with 11 bases in between. Looked up from germline, CDR1 is SGHTA and CDR2 is FQGNSA. The CDR3 has 13 amino acids. The CDR3 here is CASRSRTEETQYF. The CDR3 nucleotides read TGTGCCAGCAGGTCCCGGACAGAAGAGACCCAGTACTTC.

This clonotype has a count of ten or more. The rearrangement uses TRBV5-1 and TRBJ2-5; 7 nucleotides agree with TRBD1. The CDR3 totals 15 residues. The V gene's germline CDR1 is SGHRS and CDR2 YFSETQ. V dropped 0 bases and J dropped 3; count of bases not matched to a gene: 5. The CDR3 loop is CASSLGKGAEETQYF. The DNA for the CDR3 is TGCGCCAGCAGCTTGGGGAAGGGGGCTGAAGAGACCCAGTACTTC.

This clonotype was seen a few times. CDR3 nucleotides: TGCGCCAGCAGTGGCGACCGTTCCTACGAGCAGTACTTC. Its protein product is CASSGDRSYEQYF. V and J are TRBV10-1 and TRBJ2-7; D is unresolved. The CDR3 runs to 13 residues. With 4 bases removed from V and 1 base from J, the gap between germline ends came to 8 bases. Germline CDR1 and CDR2: WNHNN and SYGVQD (reference sequence).

J is TRBJ2-7 and V is TRBV19, with D possibly being TRBD1 (7 bases). This CDR3 has 15 residues. V was shortened by 3 bases and J by 3 bases, with 15 bases between the two germline ends. Germline CDR1 reads LNHDA; CDR2 reads SQIVND (reference sequence). The CDR3 protein is CASSMVAGGGYEQYF. The CDR3 DNA is TGTGCCAGTAGTATGGTCGCAGGGGGAGGCTACGAGCAGTACTTC.

This clonotype was detected a few times. The chain combines TRBV5-1 with TRBJ2-1, with 11 bases lining up with TRBD2. The CDR3 length is 13 residues. Trimming removed 2 bases from V and 10 bases from J; junction bases left unmatched: 2. CDR1 and CDR2 (germline): SGHRS, YFSETQ. The CDR3 reads CASSLLAGVEQFF. DNA for the CDR3: TGCGCCAGCAGCTTACTAGCGGGGGTGGAGCAGTTCTTC. Looking up the rest from reference TRBV5-1 and TRBJ2-1 gives the full variable domain: KAGVTQTPRYLIKTRGQQVTLSCSPISGHRSVSWYQQTPGQGLQFLFEYFSETQRNKGNFPGRFSGRQFSNSRSEMNVSTLELGDSALYLCASSLLAGVEQFFGPGTRLTVL.

This clonotype turned up a few times. DNA for the CDR3: TGCGCCAGCAGCGGACAGGGGGGGCACACTGAAGCTTTCTTT. Its protein is CASSGQGGHTEAFF. V and J are TRBV5-1 and TRBJ1-1; 10 nucleotides agree with TRBD1. Germline CDR1 reads SGHRS; CDR2 reads YFSETQ. V trimming: 4 bases; J trimming: 3 bases; junction bases outside the gene matches: 3. The CDR3 totals 14 residues. Together with reference TRBV5-1 and TRBJ1-1, the CDR3 gives the full variable domain: KAGVTQTPRYLIKTRGQQVTLSCSPISGHRSVSWYQQTPGQGLQFLFEYFSETQRNKGNFPGRFSGRQFSNSRSEMNVSTLELGDSALYLCASSGQGGHTEAFFGQGTRLTVV.

This clonotype turned up a few times. The rearrangement joins TRBV5-1 to TRBJ1-6; D might be TRBD1 (5 bases). Per germline, CDR1 SGHRS and CDR2 YFSETQ. Between the trimmed V and J ends, which lost 4 bases and 7 bases, there was a span of 12 bases. The CDR3 contains 14 residues. The CDR3 protein is CASSEQRGNSPLHF. The CDR3 bases are TGCGCCAGCAGCGAACAGCGGGGGAATTCACCCCTCCACTTT.

This clonotype showed up just a few times. CDR3 nucleotide sequence: TGTGCCAGCAGCTTAGATACGGGGGTACATACGCAGTATTTT. This sequence encodes CASSLDTGVHTQYF. The rearrangement links TRBV7-2 to TRBJ2-3; tentatively, D is TRBD2 (6 bases). Germline V gene sequence: CDR1 SGHTA, CDR2 FQGNSA. V lost 1 base, J lost 7 bases, and 12 bases lay in between. The CDR3 has 14 amino acids. The whole variable domain, filled in from reference TRBV7-2 and TRBJ2-3, reads GAGVSQSPSNKVTEKGKDVELRCDPISGHTALYWYRQSLGQGLEFLIYFQGNSAPDKSGLPSDRFSAERTGGSVSTLTIQRTQQEDSAVYLCASSLDTGVHTQYFGPGTRLTVL.